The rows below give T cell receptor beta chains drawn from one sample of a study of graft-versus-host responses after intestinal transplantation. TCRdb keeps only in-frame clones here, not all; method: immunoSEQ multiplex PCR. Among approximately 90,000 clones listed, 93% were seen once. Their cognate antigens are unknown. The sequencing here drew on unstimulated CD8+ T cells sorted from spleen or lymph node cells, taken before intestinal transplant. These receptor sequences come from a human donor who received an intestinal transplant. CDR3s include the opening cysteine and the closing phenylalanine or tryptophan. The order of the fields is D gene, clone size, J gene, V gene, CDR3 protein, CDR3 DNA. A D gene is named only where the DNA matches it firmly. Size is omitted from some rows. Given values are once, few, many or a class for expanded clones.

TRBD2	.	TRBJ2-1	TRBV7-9	CASTILAGGINEQFF	TGTGCCAGCACAATCCTAGCGGGGGGGATCAATGAGCAGTTCTTC
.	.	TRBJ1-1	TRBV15	CATSSPRGEGRTEAFF	TGTGCCACCAGCAGCCCTAGGGGAGAGGGGAGGACTGAAGCTTTCTTT
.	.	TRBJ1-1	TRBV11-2	CASSRWGVQLNTEAFF	TGTGCCAGCAGCCGGTGGGGGGTTCAGTTGAACACTGAAGCTTTCTTT
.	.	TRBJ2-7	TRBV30	CAWSEDGNEQYF	TGTGCCTGGAGTGAGGACGGGAACGAGCAGTACTTC
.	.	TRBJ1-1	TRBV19	CASSYTVNTEAFF	TGTGCCAGTAGTTACACCGTGAACACTGAAGCTTTCTTT
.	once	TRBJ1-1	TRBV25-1	CASSERNTEAFF	TGTGCCAGCAGTGAGAGGAACACTGAAGCTTTCTTT
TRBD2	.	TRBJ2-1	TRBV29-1	CSVEGSAGGPYNEQFF	TGCAGCGTTGAAGGTTCTGCGGGGGGCCCCTACAATGAGCAGTTCTTC
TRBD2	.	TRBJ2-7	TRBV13	CASSPRSSGGAYEQYF	TGTGCCAGCAGCCCGAGGTCTAGCGGGGGGGCCTACGAGCAGTACTTC
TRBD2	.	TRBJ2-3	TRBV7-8	CASSAIAGVRADTQYF	TGTGCCAGCAGCGCAATAGCGGGGGTAAGGGCAGATACGCAGTATTTT
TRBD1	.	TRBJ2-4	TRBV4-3	CASSQGATGGGWENIQYF	TGCGCCAGCAGCCAAGGCGCCACAGGGGGTGGGTGGGAAAACATTCAGTACTTC
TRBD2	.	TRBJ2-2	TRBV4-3	CASSQEGRDLDCTGELFF	TGCGCCAGCAGCCAAGAGGGGAGGGACTTAGATTGCACCGGGGAGCTGTTTTTT
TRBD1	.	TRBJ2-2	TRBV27	CASSFAQTGYAGELFF	TGTGCCAGCAGTTTCGCCCAGACAGGGTACGCCGGGGAGCTGTTTTTT
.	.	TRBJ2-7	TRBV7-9	CASRNDREDEQYF	TGTGCCAGCAGAAACGACAGGGAGGACGAGCAGTACTTC
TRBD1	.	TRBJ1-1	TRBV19	CASSITGLALTGGEAFF	TGTGCCAGTAGTATAACCGGCTTGGCATTGACAGGGGGTGAAGCTTTCTTT
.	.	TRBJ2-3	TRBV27	CATSGADTQYF	TGTGCCACCTCTGGAGCAGATACGCAGTATTTT
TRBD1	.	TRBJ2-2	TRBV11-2	CASSYWDRASTGELFF	TGTGCCAGCAGCTACTGGGACAGGGCGTCCACCGGGGAGCTGTTTTTT
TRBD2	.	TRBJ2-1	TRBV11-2	CASSYSGGAYNEQFF	TGTGCCAGCAGCTATAGCGGGGGGGCTTACAATGAGCAGTTCTTC
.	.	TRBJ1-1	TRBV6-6	CASSYSAGHTEAFF	TGTGCCAGCAGTTACTCGGCAGGGCACACTGAAGCTTTCTTT
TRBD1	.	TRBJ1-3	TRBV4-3	CASSQVLEGQGAGNTIYF	TGCGCCAGCAGCCAAGTATTGGAGGGACAGGGGGCTGGAAACACCATATATTTT
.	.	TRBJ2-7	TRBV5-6	CASSLSQGFSEQYF	TGTGCCAGCAGCTTGTCCCAGGGATTTAGTGAGCAGTACTTC
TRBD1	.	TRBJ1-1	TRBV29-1	CSVEQGATEAFF	TGCAGCGTGGAGCAGGGGGCCACTGAAGCTTTCTTT
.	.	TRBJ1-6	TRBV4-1	CASSQEGSSYNSPLHF	TGCGCCAGCAGCCAAGAAGGGAGCTCCTATAATTCACCCCTCCACTTT
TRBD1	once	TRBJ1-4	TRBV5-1	CASSPDRGGEKLFF	TGCGCCAGCAGCCCCGACAGGGGGGGTGAAAAACTGTTTTTT